The rows below give T cell receptor beta chains drawn from one sample of a study of T cell repertoires in Merkel cell carcinoma. The data were produced by immunoSEQ multiplex PCR, yet TCRdb's version contains in-frame clones alone and is incomplete. The sample contains approximately 14,000 clones, 76% of which appear only once. The sample was tumor tissue. Receptor source: an adult with Merkel cell carcinoma. CDR3s include the opening cysteine and the closing phenylalanine or tryptophan. A D gene is named only where the DNA matches it firmly. Rows give clone size only sometimes, using once, few, many, or a class for an expanded clone.

clone size: -
J gene: TRBJ1-1
V gene: TRBV7-2
D gene: -
CDR3 protein: CASSFTENTEAFF
CDR3 DNA: TGTGCCAGCAGCTTCACCGAGAACACTGAAGCTTTCTTT

clone size: -
J gene: TRBJ2-7
V gene: TRBV27
D gene: TRBD1
CDR3 protein: CASSTWTGQGYEQYF
CDR3 DNA: TGTGCCAGCAGTACATGGACAGGGCAGGGATACGAGCAGTACTTC

clone size: -
J gene: TRBJ2-1
V gene: TRBV6-2/TRBV6-3
D gene: TRBD2
CDR3 protein: CASSYSRLAPRADEQFF
CDR3 DNA: TGTGCCAGCAGTTACTCAAGACTAGCCCCAAGGGCGGATGAGCAGTTCTTC

clone size: -
J gene: TRBJ2-7
V gene: TRBV27
D gene: -
CDR3 protein: CASSFAGLGGEQYF
CDR3 DNA: TGTGCCAGCAGTTTCGCGGGGCTGGGTGGCGAGCAGTACTTC

clone size: -
J gene: TRBJ1-1
V gene: TRBV7-2
D gene: -
CDR3 protein: CASSRGGGAMAEAFF
CDR3 DNA: TGTGCCAGCAGCCGTGGCGGGGGGGCGATGGCTGAAGCTTTCTTT

clone size: -
J gene: TRBJ1-4
V gene: TRBV9
D gene: -
CDR3 protein: CASSPSGEANEKLFF
CDR3 DNA: TGTGCCAGCAGCCCATCAGGGGAGGCTAATGAAAAACTGTTTTTT

clone size: -
J gene: TRBJ2-5
V gene: TRBV10-3
D gene: -
CDR3 protein: CAISGRAQETQYF
CDR3 DNA: TGTGCCATCAGTGGGAGGGCCCAAGAGACCCAGTACTTC

clone size: -
J gene: TRBJ2-1
V gene: TRBV18
D gene: TRBD1
CDR3 protein: CASSPNRGSSYNEQFF
CDR3 DNA: TGTGCCAGCTCACCAAACAGGGGCAGCTCCTACAATGAGCAGTTCTTC

clone size: -
J gene: TRBJ2-5
V gene: TRBV18
D gene: -
CDR3 protein: CASLDRYQETQYF
CDR3 DNA: TGTGCCAGCCTTGACAGGTACCAAGAGACCCAGTACTTC

clone size: -
J gene: TRBJ1-2
V gene: TRBV7-9
D gene: -
CDR3 protein: CASSAQNYGYTF
CDR3 DNA: TGTGCCAGCAGCGCCCAAAACTATGGCTACACCTTC

clone size: few
J gene: TRBJ1-5
V gene: TRBV2
D gene: -
CDR3 protein: CASRGAGNQPQHF
CDR3 DNA: TGTGCCAGCAGGGGGGCGGGAAATCAGCCCCAGCATTTT

clone size: -
J gene: TRBJ1-2
V gene: TRBV7-9
D gene: TRBD1
CDR3 protein: CASSLEVLQGSYGYTF
CDR3 DNA: TGTGCCAGCAGCTTAGAGGTTCTACAGGGGAGCTATGGCTACACCTTC

clone size: -
J gene: TRBJ1-2
V gene: TRBV3-1/TRBV3-2
D gene: -
CDR3 protein: CASSRWETQDRYGYTF
CDR3 DNA: TGTGCCAGCAGCCGCTGGGAGACACAAGATCGATATGGCTACACCTTC

clone size: -
J gene: TRBJ2-3
V gene: TRBV29-1
D gene: TRBD2
CDR3 protein: CSVEPSAGADTQYF
CDR3 DNA: TGCAGCGTTGAGCCGTCCGCGGGGGCAGATACGCAGTATTTT

clone size: -
J gene: TRBJ2-7
V gene: TRBV18
D gene: -
CDR3 protein: CASSPLFRTRDESYEQYF
CDR3 DNA: TGTGCCAGCTCACCATTATTTCGAACCAGGGATGAGTCCTACGAGCAGTACTTC

clone size: few
J gene: TRBJ2-3
V gene: TRBV7-3
D gene: TRBD2
CDR3 protein: CASSWTSGNTDTQYF
CDR3 DNA: TGTGCCAGCAGCTGGACTAGCGGGAACACAGATACGCAGTATTTT

clone size: once
J gene: TRBJ2-1
V gene: TRBV4-3
D gene: -
CDR3 protein: CASSHGPHNYEQFF
CDR3 DNA: TGCGCCAGCAGCCATGGACCCCACAACTATGAGCAGTTCTTC

clone size: -
J gene: TRBJ1-3
V gene: TRBV9
D gene: -
CDR3 protein: CASSLAGGSSSGNTIYF
CDR3 DNA: TGTGCCAGCAGCTTAGCGGGGGGGTCCAGCTCTGGAAACACCATATATTTT

clone size: once
J gene: TRBJ2-7
V gene: TRBV11-1
D gene: -
CDR3 protein: CASSLETVAGYEQYF
CDR3 DNA: TGTGCCAGCAGCTTAGAGACGGTGGCGGGCTACGAGCAGTACTTC

clone size: -
J gene: TRBJ2-1
V gene: TRBV7-9
D gene: -
CDR3 protein: CASSADFSYNEQFF
CDR3 DNA: TGTGCCAGCAGCGCGGACTTTTCCTACAATGAGCAGTTCTTC

clone size: -
J gene: TRBJ1-1
V gene: TRBV7-3
D gene: TRBD1
CDR3 protein: CASSLSRGTGENTEAFF
CDR3 DNA: TGTGCCAGCAGCTTAAGCCGGGGGACAGGGGAGAACACTGAAGCTTTCTTT

clone size: few
J gene: TRBJ1-1
V gene: TRBV19
D gene: -
CDR3 protein: CASNLGQGGSTEAFF
CDR3 DNA: TGTGCCAGCAATTTGGGCCAGGGCGGTAGCACTGAAGCTTTCTTT

clone size: few
J gene: TRBJ1-4
V gene: TRBV15
D gene: -
CDR3 protein: CATSPRIGVTNEKLFF
CDR3 DNA: TGTGCCACCAGCCCCAGAATAGGGGTAACTAATGAAAAACTGTTTTTT

clone size: -
J gene: TRBJ1-2
V gene: TRBV7-2
D gene: -
CDR3 protein: CASSLLSAGDYTF
CDR3 DNA: TGTGCCAGCTCCCTCCTTTCGGCAGGGGACTACACCTTC

clone size: -
J gene: TRBJ1-5
V gene: TRBV12-3/TRBV12-4
D gene: -
CDR3 protein: CASSPGNQPQHF
CDR3 DNA: TGTGCCAGCAGTCCGGGCAATCAGCCCCAGCATTTT

clone size: -
J gene: TRBJ1-1
V gene: TRBV5-1
D gene: -
CDR3 protein: CASSLGTVNTEAFF
CDR3 DNA: TGCGCCAGCAGCTTGGGGACAGTGAACACTGAAGCTTTCTTT